The rows below give T cell receptor beta chains drawn from one sample of a study of blood T cells in healthy people across ages. A single record per CDR3 protein comes from TCRdb applying MiXCR to the 5' RACE reads. The sample includes approximately 350,000 distinct CDR3 sequences, about 55% of them seen just once. The sequenced sample was blood. Source of these receptors: a man in his 60s in good health. Both conserved end residues are part of each CDR3. A D gene is named only where the DNA matches it firmly. Size tells how often a clone was seen (once, few, many) or the class of an expanded clone, and some rows leave it out.

clone size,V gene,J gene,D gene,CDR3 DNA,CDR3 protein
NA,TRBV7-2,TRBJ2-5,TRBD2,TGTGCCAGCAGCTCGATGAGACTAGCGGGGTTTCAAGAGACCCAGTACTTC,CASSSMRLAGFQETQYF
NA,TRBV7-9,TRBJ2-5,NA,TGTGCCAGCAGCGGGTGGGACCCTGAAAACAATGAGCAGTACTTC,CASSGWDPENNEQYF
NA,TRBV11-2,TRBJ2-7,TRBD1,TGTGCCAGCAGCTTGGGAACAGGGGGCGTCGGGCAGTACTTC,CASSLGTGGVGQYF
NA,TRBV6-5,TRBJ2-6,NA,TGTGCCAGCAGTTACTCGTTTGGTTCTGGGGCCAACGTCCTGACTTTC,CASSYSFGSGANVLTF
NA,TRBV11-2,TRBJ2-3,TRBD2,TGTGCCGGGCGAACTAGCGGGAGGAGTGGTACGCAGTATTTT,CAGRTSGRSGTQYF
NA,TRBV11-3,TRBJ2-1,TRBD2,TGTGCCAGCACCCCAATAGCGGGACCCTCCTACAATGAGCAGTTCTTC,CASTPIAGPSYNEQFF
NA,TRBV30,TRBJ2-7,NA,TGTGCCGGAGGGGGGGGACCCTACGAGCAGTACTTC,CAGGGGPYEQYF
few,TRBV27,TRBJ1-5,TRBD1,TGTGCCAGCAGTCACGGGACAGCCAATCAGCCCCAGCATTTT,CASSHGTANQPQHF
NA,TRBV20-1,TRBJ2-7,NA,TGCAGTGCGAACCAATGGACCGATAAATCCTACGAGCAGTACTTC,CSANQWTDKSYEQYF
NA,TRBV27,TRBJ2-7,TRBD2,TGTGCCAGCAGCCGAAGCGGGAGGTTCTCCTACGAGCAGTACTTC,CASSRSGRFSYEQYF
once,TRBV20-1,TRBJ2-1,TRBD2,TGCAGTGCTAGATTAGCGGGGGGTCGCAATGAGCAGTTCTTC,CSARLAGGRNEQFF
NA,TRBV4-2,TRBJ2-1,NA,TGTGCCAGCAGCCAAGCTGAGGCGGGGTTGTACAATGAGCAGTTCTTC,CASSQAEAGLYNEQFF
NA,TRBV29-1,TRBJ2-5,TRBD2,TGCAGCGTTGGGAAAGCGGGGGGGCGGAAGACCCAGTACTTC,CSVGKAGGRKTQYF
NA,TRBV20-1,TRBJ2-3,TRBD2,TGCAGTGCCCCCGCGGGGGGCCTTACGTATACGCAGTATTTT,CSAPAGGLTYTQYF
few,TRBV27,TRBJ2-7,TRBD2,TGTGCCAGCACCACCAGGGGACTAGCGGGAGATTTTAACGAGCAGTACTTC,CASTTRGLAGDFNEQYF
few,TRBV11-2,TRBJ2-1,TRBD1,TGTGCCAGCAGACAGGACAGGTACAATGAGCAGTTCTTC,CASRQDRYNEQFF
few,TRBV5-4,TRBJ2-5,TRBD2,TGTGCCAGCAGCTCAACGGGGGGGCCTGGGGAGACCCAGTACTTC,CASSSTGGPGETQYF
few,TRBV7-2,TRBJ2-5,NA,TGTGCCAGCAGCTTAAGTGTCGGTAGTCTTCAAGAGACCCAGTACTTC,CASSLSVGSLQETQYF
NA,TRBV7-2,TRBJ1-2,NA,TGTGCCAGCAGCCGGGGGACTAACTATGGCTACACCTTC,CASSRGTNYGYTF
NA,TRBV18,TRBJ2-7,NA,TGTGCCAGCTCACCACGACCCTCCTACGAGCAGTACTTC,CASSPRPSYEQYF
NA,TRBV10-3,TRBJ2-1,TRBD1,TGTACCATCAGTGAGACCCTCCTGCCGGGACAGGGCGACAATGAGCAGTTCTTC,CTISETLLPGQGDNEQFF
many,TRBV29-1,TRBJ2-1,TRBD2,TGCAGCGTCGGGACTAGCGGGTATAGTGAGCAGTTCTTC,CSVGTSGYSEQFF
NA,TRBV30,TRBJ2-3,NA,TGTGCCTGGAGTGTAGGCTTCACCACAGATACGCAGTATTTT,CAWSVGFTTDTQYF
once,TRBV28,TRBJ2-7,TRBD2,TGTGCCAGCGGATCCGGGACTAGCGGAAGGGACGAGCAGTACTTC,CASGSGTSGRDEQYF
many,TRBV12-5,TRBJ2-1,TRBD2,TGTGCTAGTTCTTGGCGGGAGGTAAACAATGAGCAGTTCTTC,CASSWREVNNEQFF
NA,TRBV29-1,TRBJ2-6,TRBD1,TGCAGCGCCGGTGACAGGGCTGGGGCCAACGTCCTGACTTTC,CSAGDRAGANVLTF
few,TRBV9,TRBJ2-7,TRBD1,TGTGCCAGCAGCGGCGGACAGGACCGGTGGCCCCAGGACCCCTACGAGCAGTACTTC,CASSGGQDRWPQDPYEQYF
NA,TRBV12-3/TRBV12-4,TRBJ2-5,TRBD1,TGTGCCAGCATCAGGACAGGGGACGACCAAGAGACCCAGTACTTC,CASIRTGDDQETQYF
few,TRBV28,TRBJ2-3,TRBD2,TGTGCCAGCAGTTTTAGGACTAGCGGGGGTACTACGCAGTATTTT,CASSFRTSGGTTQYF
few,TRBV21-1,TRBJ2-3,NA,TGTGCCAGCAGCAAAGCGTACCTCTCAGATACGCAGTATTTT,CASSKAYLSDTQYF
few,TRBV10-3,TRBJ2-5,NA,TGTGCCATCAGTGAGAGGGGCGGGGAGACCCAGTACTTC,CAISERGGETQYF
many,TRBV25-1,TRBJ2-7,NA,TGTGCCAGCAGCCAACAGGCAGAGTTAGAGCAGTACTTC,CASSQQAELEQYF
NA,TRBV29-1,TRBJ1-2,NA,TGCAGCGTTGAAGATACCACAGGGAGGGATGGCTACACCTTC,CSVEDTTGRDGYTF
NA,TRBV6-6,TRBJ2-1,TRBD2,TGTGCCAGCAGTTACGTGGCGGGAGCTGTGGGCAATGAGCAGTTCTTC,CASSYVAGAVGNEQFF
NA,TRBV5-1,TRBJ2-3,NA,TGCGCCAGCAGCTTAACAGGTGAAGGGACAGATACGCAGTATTTT,CASSLTGEGTDTQYF
NA,TRBV27,TRBJ1-6,TRBD1,TGTGCCAGCAGTTTATTACAGGGGGCAGGAAATTCACCCCTCCACTTT,CASSLLQGAGNSPLHF
NA,TRBV20-1,TRBJ2-3,TRBD2,TGCAGTGCGCTCGGGACTAGCGGGGAGACAGATACGCAGTATTTT,CSALGTSGETDTQYF
NA,TRBV7-8,TRBJ1-1,NA,TGTGCCAGCACCGAAACGGTCCTGAACACTGAAGCTTTCTTT,CASTETVLNTEAFF
NA,TRBV27,TRBJ1-5,TRBD1,TGTGCCAGCAGTTTATATGGGACAGGGAATCAGCCCCAGCATTTT,CASSLYGTGNQPQHF
NA,TRBV6-5,TRBJ1-6,TRBD1,TGTGCCAGCAGTTACTCGGCAGGACAGGGTTTTTCAGCCCTCCACTTT,CASSYSAGQGFSALHF
NA,TRBV6-2/TRBV6-3,TRBJ1-5,TRBD1,TGTGCCAGCAGTTGGACAGGGGGTAATCAGCCCCAGCATTTT,CASSWTGGNQPQHF
few,TRBV6-2/TRBV6-3,TRBJ1-2,NA,TGTGCCAGCGCTAGGACAGCTTCTATCTATGGCTACACCTTC,CASARTASIYGYTF
NA,TRBV14,TRBJ2-3,NA,TGTGCCAGCAGCCTCGACAGGATCAGATCGGATACGCAGTATTTT,CASSLDRIRSDTQYF
NA,TRBV3-1,TRBJ2-3,NA,TGTGCCAGCAGCCGTCAGAGGGGGGGGAGTGCAGATACGCAGTATTTT,CASSRQRGGSADTQYF
NA,TRBV4-2,TRBJ2-6,TRBD1,TGTGCCAGCAGCCACTCCTCGGGACAGAGTTTCTCTGGGGCCAACGTCCTGACTTTC,CASSHSSGQSFSGANVLTF
many,TRBV7-2,TRBJ2-7,NA,TGTGCCAGCAGCGATGTAGGGGCCTACGAGCAGTACTTC,CASSDVGAYEQYF
NA,TRBV4-2,TRBJ2-7,NA,TGTGCCAGCAGCCAAGGTGGTGGGACGTACGAGCAGTACTTC,CASSQGGGTYEQYF
NA,TRBV27,TRBJ1-2,TRBD1,TGTGCCAGCAGTGGGACAGGGGATGGCTACACCTTC,CASSGTGDGYTF
NA,TRBV29-1,TRBJ1-4,NA,TGCAGCGCCACTAGCAATGAAAAACTGTTTTTT,CSATSNEKLFF
once,TRBV2,TRBJ2-7,TRBD1,TGTGCCAGCACCCAGGACAGGGGTTTTAATGAGCAGTACTTC,CASTQDRGFNEQYF
NA,TRBV4-1,TRBJ1-2,TRBD1,TGCGCCAGCAGCCAACTAGGGGTGACAGGGAGGCTTGGCTACACCTTC,CASSQLGVTGRLGYTF
NA,TRBV28,TRBJ2-7,NA,TGTGCCAGCAGTTTACACCGGGACAGCCGGACTAGGGACTACGAGCAGTACTTC,CASSLHRDSRTRDYEQYF
NA,TRBV12-3/TRBV12-4,TRBJ2-1,TRBD2,TGTGCCAGCAGTCAGACTAGCTCGGGGAGCAGTGAGCAGTTCTTC,CASSQTSSGSSEQFF